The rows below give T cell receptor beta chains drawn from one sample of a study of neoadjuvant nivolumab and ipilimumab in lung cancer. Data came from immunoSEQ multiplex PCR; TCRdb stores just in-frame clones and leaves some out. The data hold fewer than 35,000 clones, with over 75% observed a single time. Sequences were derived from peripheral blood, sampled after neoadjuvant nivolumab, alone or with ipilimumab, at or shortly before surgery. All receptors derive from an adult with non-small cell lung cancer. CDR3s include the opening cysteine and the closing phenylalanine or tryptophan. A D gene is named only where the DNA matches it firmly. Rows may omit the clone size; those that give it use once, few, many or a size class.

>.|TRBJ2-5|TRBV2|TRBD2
TGTGCCACCCAGGGTGGGACTAGCGGGGGAGAGACCCAGTACTTC
CATQGGTSGGETQYF
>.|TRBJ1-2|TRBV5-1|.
TGCGCCAGCAGCATTGAAAGGGCGATCTATGGCTACACCTTC
CASSIERAIYGYTF
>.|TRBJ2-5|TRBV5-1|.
TGCGCCAGCAGCCCGGGGGCACATGGGGAGACCCAGTACTTC
CASSPGAHGETQYF
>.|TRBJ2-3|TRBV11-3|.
TGTGCCAGCAGCTTGAATCCCGGGGGCACAGATACGCAGTATTTT
CASSLNPGGTDTQYF
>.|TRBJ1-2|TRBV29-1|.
TGCAGCGTTGATACAGCTAACTATGGCTACACCTTC
CSVDTANYGYTF
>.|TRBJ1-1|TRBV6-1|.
TGTGCCAGCAGTGAAGTAGGCAGGGGAGATACTGAAGCTTTCTTT
CASSEVGRGDTEAFF
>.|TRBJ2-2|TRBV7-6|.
TGTGCCAGCACCATATTAGGCATCACCACCGGGGAGCTGTTTTTT
CASTILGITTGELFF
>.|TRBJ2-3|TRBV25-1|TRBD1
TGTGCCAGCAGCCGGGACAGGGGGCTGGATACGCAGTATTTT
CASSRDRGLDTQYF
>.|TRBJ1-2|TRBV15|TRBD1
TGTGCCACCAGTGAACCCGGGACAGGGGGCGCGACAATGAACTATGGCTACACCTTC
CATSEPGTGGATMNYGYTF
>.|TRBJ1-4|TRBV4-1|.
TGCGCCAGCAGCCAAGATCTGGAGGTCACGGGACATAATAATGAAAAACTGTTTTTT
CASSQDLEVTGHNNEKLFF
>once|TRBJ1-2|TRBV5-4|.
TGTGCCAGCAGCTTGGATAACTATGGCTACACCTTC
CASSLDNYGYTF
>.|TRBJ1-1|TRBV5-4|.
TGTGCCAGCAGCTTGGAGTCAGGCAAAAACACTGAAGCTTTCTTT
CASSLESGKNTEAFF
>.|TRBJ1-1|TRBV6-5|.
TGTGCCAGCGGTTTCGGCAAAAACACTGAAGCTTTCTTT
CASGFGKNTEAFF
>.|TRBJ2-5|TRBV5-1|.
TGCGCCAGCAGCTTGGGGCGGATCCAAGAGACCCAGTACTTC
CASSLGRIQETQYF
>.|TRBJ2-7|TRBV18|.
TGTGCCACCTCCGGGACATATCCCTACGAGCAGTACTTC
CATSGTYPYEQYF
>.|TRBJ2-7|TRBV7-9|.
TGTGCCAGCAGCCCCTCGGCAGGGTACTACGAGCAGTACTTC
CASSPSAGYYEQYF
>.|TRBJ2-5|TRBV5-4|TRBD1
TGTGCCAGCAGCCCAAGGACAGGACAAGAGACCCAGTACTTC
CASSPRTGQETQYF
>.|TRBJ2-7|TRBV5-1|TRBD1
TGCGCCAGCAGGAGCAGGACAGGGTCCTCCTACGAGCAGTACTTC
CASRSRTGSSYEQYF
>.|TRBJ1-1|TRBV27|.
TGTGCCAGCAGTTTTCGGCGGGGAACGAACACTGAAGCTTTCTTT
CASSFRRGTNTEAFF
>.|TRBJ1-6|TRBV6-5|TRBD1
TGTGCCAGCAGTTACGCCCGACAGGGTAATTCACCCCTCCACTTT
CASSYARQGNSPLHF
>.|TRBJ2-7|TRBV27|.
TGTGCCAGCAGTTCTTGGGACAACTCCTACGAGCAGTACTTC
CASSSWDNSYEQYF
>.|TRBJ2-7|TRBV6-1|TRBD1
TGTGCCAGCACCCGACAGGGGTTCGACGAGCAGTACTTC
CASTRQGFDEQYF
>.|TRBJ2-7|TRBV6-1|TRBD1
TGTGCCAGCAGTGAAGCGTGGGGACAGGGGAACTACGAGCAGTACTTC
CASSEAWGQGNYEQYF
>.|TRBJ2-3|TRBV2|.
TGTGCCAGCAGGGGTGACTCAGGGTCAGATACGCAGTATTTT
CASRGDSGSDTQYF
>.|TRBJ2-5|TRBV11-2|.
TGTGCCAGCAGCTTAGGAATCCGGGGGCCAAAGACCCAGTACTTC
CASSLGIRGPKTQYF
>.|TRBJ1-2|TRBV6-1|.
TGTGCCAGCAGTGAAGCGCCCAGGGTCTATGGCTACACCTTC
CASSEAPRVYGYTF
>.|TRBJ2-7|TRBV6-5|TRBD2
TGTGCCAGCAAACGGGGGGAGTCCGCCTACGAGCAGTACTTC
CASKRGESAYEQYF
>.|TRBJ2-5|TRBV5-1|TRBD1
TGCGCCAGCAGCCCTAGGACAGGGAGACAAGAGACCCAGTACTTC
CASSPRTGRQETQYF
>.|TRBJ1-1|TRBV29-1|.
TGCAGCGGGGGACTGAACACTGAAGCTTTCTTT
CSGGLNTEAFF
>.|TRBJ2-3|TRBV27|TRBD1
TGTGCCAGCAGTTTATTCGGTGACAGGGTGCAGCCAGATACGCAGTATTTT
CASSLFGDRVQPDTQYF
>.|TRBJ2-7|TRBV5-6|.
TGTGCCAGCAGCTCGGAGGACGACTACGAGCAGTACTTC
CASSSEDDYEQYF
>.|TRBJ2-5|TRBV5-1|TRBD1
TGCGCCAGCAGCCGACAGGGTCAGGGAGAGACCCAGTACTTC
CASSRQGQGETQYF
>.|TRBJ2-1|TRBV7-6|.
TGTGCCAGCAGCTTAGCCGGACGGAGCTCCTACAATGAGCAGTTCTTC
CASSLAGRSSYNEQFF
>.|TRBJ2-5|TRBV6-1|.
TGTGCCAGCAGGATGATCACCAAGGAGACCCAGTACTTC
CASRMITKETQYF
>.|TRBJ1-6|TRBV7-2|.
TGTGCCAGCAGCCCCACGGGGGGGCAACCACCCTATAATTCACCCCTCCACTTT
CASSPTGGQPPYNSPLHF
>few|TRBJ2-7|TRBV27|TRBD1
TGTGCCAGCAGTTTGTACAGGGGGGCGTACGAGCAGTACTTC
CASSLYRGAYEQYF
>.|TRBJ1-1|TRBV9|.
TGTGCCAGCAGCGTAGCAGGAAACACTGAAGCTTTCTTT
CASSVAGNTEAFF
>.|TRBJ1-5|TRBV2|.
TGTGCCAGCAGAGTCCGGGACGGTAATAATCAGCCCCAGCATTTT
CASRVRDGNNQPQHF
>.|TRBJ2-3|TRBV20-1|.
TGCAGTGTCGCCGCCACAGATACGCAGTATTTT
CSVAATDTQYF